A selection of T cell receptor beta chains follows, all from one sample in a study of T cell repertoires in cytomegalovirus infection. TCRdb called the reads again in MiXCR, with one record for every CDR3 protein. This table has around 450,000 distinct CDR3 sequences, approximately 30% appearing once. Specimen: PBMCs. The source of these receptors is a human donor in good health (CMV status not recorded). Some clones in this sample may be carry-over from other donors' samples. Both conserved end residues are part of each CDR3. The order of the fields is J gene, clone size, V gene, CDR3 protein. Size is omitted from some rows. Given values are once, few, many or a class for expanded clones.

j_call: TRBJ2-4; clone_size: -; v_call: TRBV19; cdr3_aa: CASIVGLAGGENIQYF
j_call: TRBJ1-2; clone_size: few; v_call: TRBV7-9; cdr3_aa: CAQGTANYGYTF
j_call: TRBJ2-1; clone_size: -; v_call: TRBV27; cdr3_aa: CAIFGTGRYNEQFF
j_call: TRBJ2-1; clone_size: -; v_call: TRBV27; cdr3_aa: CASSFPTSNEQFF
j_call: TRBJ2-1; clone_size: many; v_call: TRBV12-5; cdr3_aa: CASGLSQTGLTNYNEQFF
j_call: TRBJ1-5; clone_size: -; v_call: TRBV18; cdr3_aa: CASSRAGLISQPQHF
j_call: TRBJ1-5; clone_size: -; v_call: TRBV18; cdr3_aa: CASTQGSDQPQHF
j_call: TRBJ2-7; clone_size: -; v_call: TRBV6-5; cdr3_aa: CASSLTGGGLHF
j_call: TRBJ2-1; clone_size: many; v_call: TRBV7-6; cdr3_aa: CASRARGVPYNEQFF
j_call: TRBJ2-6; clone_size: many; v_call: TRBV6-1; cdr3_aa: CASRMTGATLSSGANVLTF
j_call: TRBJ2-2; clone_size: -; v_call: TRBV27; cdr3_aa: CASSLSFPGELFF
j_call: TRBJ1-2; clone_size: -; v_call: TRBV5-4; cdr3_aa: CASSQTGLSGYTF
j_call: TRBJ2-5; clone_size: many; v_call: TRBV7-8; cdr3_aa: CASSLDLAGGPETQYF
j_call: TRBJ2-7; clone_size: few; v_call: TRBV6-1; cdr3_aa: CASSPRPGGGQYF
j_call: TRBJ2-3; clone_size: -; v_call: TRBV4-1; cdr3_aa: CASSLWGAGGLGDTQYF
j_call: TRBJ2-5; clone_size: few; v_call: TRBV6-2/TRBV6-3; cdr3_aa: CASSPPRKRETQYF
j_call: TRBJ1-1; clone_size: few; v_call: TRBV6-2/TRBV6-3; cdr3_aa: CASSYPSINTEAFF
j_call: TRBJ1-5; clone_size: -; v_call: TRBV20-1; cdr3_aa: CSARDGKGGYGQPQHF
j_call: TRBJ2-1; clone_size: many; v_call: TRBV7-8; cdr3_aa: CASSDGSSYNEQFF
j_call: TRBJ2-1; clone_size: -; v_call: TRBV24-1; cdr3_aa: CATMGRGANNDQFF
j_call: TRBJ2-3; clone_size: few; v_call: TRBV12-3/TRBV12-4; cdr3_aa: CASSLFVLLPDTQYF
j_call: TRBJ1-1; clone_size: -; v_call: TRBV19; cdr3_aa: CASSMQGRAFF
j_call: TRBJ1-5; clone_size: -; v_call: TRBV4-1; cdr3_aa: CASSQDHSNNQPQHF
j_call: TRBJ2-3; clone_size: many; v_call: TRBV6-4; cdr3_aa: CASSDTMTSTDTQYF
j_call: TRBJ2-7; clone_size: -; v_call: TRBV20-1; cdr3_aa: CSASPNADSSYEQYF
j_call: TRBJ2-1; clone_size: few; v_call: TRBV9; cdr3_aa: CASSVVATSASYNEQFF
j_call: TRBJ2-1; clone_size: -; v_call: TRBV12-3/TRBV12-4; cdr3_aa: CASRVYGSVGLAGGDEQFF
j_call: TRBJ1-1; clone_size: -; v_call: TRBV30; cdr3_aa: CAWSVGGPEAFF
j_call: TRBJ1-1; clone_size: -; v_call: TRBV20-1; cdr3_aa: CSAARAGYTEAFF
j_call: TRBJ2-1; clone_size: -; v_call: TRBV5-1; cdr3_aa: CASSLAQVSGAPSISNEQFF
j_call: TRBJ2-2; clone_size: -; v_call: TRBV28; cdr3_aa: CASSERIGGIGELFF
j_call: TRBJ1-3; clone_size: -; v_call: TRBV19; cdr3_aa: CASRGEMGSSGNTIYF
j_call: TRBJ1-1; clone_size: few; v_call: TRBV12-3/TRBV12-4; cdr3_aa: CASSFGEGGEAFF
j_call: TRBJ1-2; clone_size: -; v_call: TRBV5-4; cdr3_aa: CASSSTLLSYGYTF
j_call: TRBJ2-3; clone_size: few; v_call: TRBV10-3; cdr3_aa: CAISDPTGMTDTQYF
j_call: TRBJ2-7; clone_size: few; v_call: TRBV25-1; cdr3_aa: CASSESGGSGSYEQYF
j_call: TRBJ2-7; clone_size: -; v_call: TRBV7-6; cdr3_aa: CASSDRDSLYEQYF
j_call: TRBJ2-5; clone_size: few; v_call: TRBV5-1; cdr3_aa: CASKTAPGVQETQYF
j_call: TRBJ1-2; clone_size: -; v_call: TRBV12-3/TRBV12-4; cdr3_aa: CASSFQGRGVWSGGSTF
j_call: TRBJ2-7; clone_size: -; v_call: TRBV6-1; cdr3_aa: CASSEADGPSEQYF
j_call: TRBJ1-3; clone_size: few; v_call: TRBV7-9; cdr3_aa: CASSQPDRTSGNTIYF
j_call: TRBJ2-3; clone_size: -; v_call: TRBV6-2/TRBV6-3; cdr3_aa: CASTTPQGIGDTQYF
j_call: TRBJ1-1; clone_size: many; v_call: TRBV12-3/TRBV12-4; cdr3_aa: CASTADGLYAFF
j_call: TRBJ1-1; clone_size: -; v_call: TRBV4-1; cdr3_aa: CASSQGLATAPGSPFF
j_call: TRBJ2-1; clone_size: -; v_call: TRBV2; cdr3_aa: CASSPNTREDYNEQFF
j_call: TRBJ2-7; clone_size: -; v_call: TRBV7-8; cdr3_aa: CASSSTGFSYEQYF
j_call: TRBJ1-1; clone_size: few; v_call: TRBV6-1; cdr3_aa: CASREGPGGYRGTEAFF
j_call: TRBJ1-5; clone_size: many; v_call: TRBV12-3/TRBV12-4; cdr3_aa: CASSFSEVLRGQPQHF